These T cell receptor beta chains were read from a single sample in a study of T cell repertoires in cytomegalovirus infection. TCRdb reanalysed the reads using MiXCR and keeps one entry per CDR3 protein. The repertoire holds hundreds of thousands of distinct CDR3 sequences, with 15% to 20% as singletons. Sequencing was performed on PBMCs. The receptors were gathered from a human donor in good health (CMV status not recorded). Some clones in this sample may be carry-over from other donors' samples. CDR3s include the opening cysteine and the closing phenylalanine or tryptophan. The order of the fields is D gene, clone size, V gene, J gene, CDR3 DNA, CDR3 protein. A D gene is named only where the DNA matches it firmly. A row's size may be missing; if present it is once, few, many or a size class.

TRBD2	few	TRBV10-3	TRBJ2-1	TGTGCCATCACCGCCGACGGGGGGGCCTCCTACAATGAGCAGTTCTTC	CAITADGGASYNEQFF
TRBD1	many	TRBV6-2/TRBV6-3	TRBJ2-6	TGTGCCAGCAGTCATCGGGACAGGGGGCTTGGGGCCAACGTCCTGACTTTC	CASSHRDRGLGANVLTF
.	many	TRBV19	TRBJ2-2	TGTGCCACCCAGTTGCATACCGACACCGGGGAGCTGTTTTTT	CATQLHTDTGELFF
TRBD1	.	TRBV7-9	TRBJ2-5	TGTGCCAGCAGCTGGGGAGACAGGGATCAAGAGACCCAGTACTTC	CASSWGDRDQETQYF
TRBD1	.	TRBV12-3/TRBV12-4	TRBJ1-1	TGTGCCAGCAGACCGGACAGGGAGAACACTGAAGCTTTCTTT	CASRPDRENTEAFF
.	few	TRBV12-3/TRBV12-4	TRBJ1-2	TGTGCCAGCAGGTGGAACCTCAGGAGGGGATCCTATGGCTACACCTTC	CASRWNLRRGSYGYTF
.	.	TRBV18	TRBJ1-5	TGTGCCAGCTCACCAATTCGAGCGGGGGAACATCAGCCCCAGCATTTT	CASSPIRAGEHQPQHF
TRBD1	few	TRBV28	TRBJ1-1	TGTGCCAGCAGTTTCGAACAGGGGGGCACTGAAGCTTTCTTT	CASSFEQGGTEAFF
.	.	TRBV20-1	TRBJ1-2	TGCAGTGCAAGGTCAGCTAACTATGGCTACACCTTC	CSARSANYGYTF
.	.	TRBV19	TRBJ2-5	TGTGCCAGTAGTATAATCGGGGAGACCCAGTACTTC	CASSIIGETQYF
.	few	TRBV20-1	TRBJ1-1	TGCAGTGCTCGCGATCTTTTGGCGAACACTGAAGCTTTCTTT	CSARDLLANTEAFF
TRBD2	.	TRBV20-1	TRBJ2-5	TGCAGTGCTCCCGGACTAGCGGGGGGCGGTGAGACCCAGTACTTC	CSAPGLAGGGETQYF
.	.	TRBV11-1	TRBJ2-3	TGTGCCAGCAGCTTCCAGGGTACCGCAGATACGCAGTATTTT	CASSFQGTADTQYF
.	few	TRBV19	TRBJ2-1	TGTGCCAGTAGTCATGACAGTAGCTCCTACAATGAGCAGTTCTTC	CASSHDSSSYNEQFF
TRBD1	.	TRBV23-1	TRBJ1-6	TGCGCCAGCAGTCAATCGACCCGGTGGGACAGCCGTTCTAATTCACCCCTCCACTTT	CASSQSTRWDSRSNSPLHF
.	few	TRBV12-3/TRBV12-4	TRBJ2-1	TGTGCCAGCAGCCCCTCAAGGAATGAGCAGTTCTTC	CASSPSRNEQFF
TRBD2	.	TRBV20-1	TRBJ2-7	TGCAGTGCTAGCACCCAGGCGGGGGGCTCAGCCTACGAGCAGTACTTC	CSASTQAGGSAYEQYF
.	few	TRBV5-5	TRBJ1-2	TGTGCCAGCAGCTTGGGGCCAGTTGAAGGTTCGCTGGATGGCTACACCTTC	CASSLGPVEGSLDGYTF